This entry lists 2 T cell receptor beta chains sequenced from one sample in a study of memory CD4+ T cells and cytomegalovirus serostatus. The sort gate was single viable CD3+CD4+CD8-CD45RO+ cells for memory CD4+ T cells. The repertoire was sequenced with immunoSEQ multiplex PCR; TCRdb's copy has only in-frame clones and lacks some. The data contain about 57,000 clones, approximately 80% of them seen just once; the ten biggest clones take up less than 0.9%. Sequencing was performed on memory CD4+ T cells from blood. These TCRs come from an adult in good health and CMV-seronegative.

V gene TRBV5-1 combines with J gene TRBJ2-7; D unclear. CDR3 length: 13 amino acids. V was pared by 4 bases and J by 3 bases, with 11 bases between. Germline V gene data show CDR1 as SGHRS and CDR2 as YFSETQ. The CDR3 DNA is TGCGCCAGCAGCCCGATGTCAGACTACGAGCAGTACTTC. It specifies CASSPMSDYEQYF.

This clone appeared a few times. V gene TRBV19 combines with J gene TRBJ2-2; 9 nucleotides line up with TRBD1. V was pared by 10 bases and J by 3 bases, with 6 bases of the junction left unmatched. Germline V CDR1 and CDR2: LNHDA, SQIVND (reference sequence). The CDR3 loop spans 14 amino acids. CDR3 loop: CATADRGYTGELFF. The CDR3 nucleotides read TGTGCCACCGCGGACAGGGGTTACACCGGGGAGCTGTTTTTT.